This section outlines one T cell receptor beta chain sequence together with its context. Antigen specificity is unknown. TCRdb keeps only in-frame clones here, not all; method: immunoSEQ multiplex PCR. The sample lists some 21,000 clones; 60% to 80% were seen once. This sample was included in a study of CD4 T cells in relation to SARS-CoV-2 and coronaviruses. Overall study: After approximately 10 days of antigen culture, PBMC TCR beta CDR3s were sequenced.

CD4+ T cells from unexposed donors were obtained before the COVID-19 pandemic (2011-2018). Isolation of CD4+ T cells took place after roughly nine days in culture. Cells permitting, SARS-CoV-2 S/N and four cold-coronavirus spikes were tested on unexposed-donor CD4+ T cells. Some 1.9 million PBMCs per well were cultured with around 10 IU/ml IL-2. The sequenced sample was CD4+ T cells from PBMCs, cultured in vitro. The clonotype comes from a human donor in good health.

This chain's CDR3 is CASSQEPQGSYEQYF. CDR3 DNA: TGTGCCAGCAGCCAAGAACCACAGGGATCCTACGAGCAGTACTTC. This chain connects TRBV3-1 (or the pseudogene TRBV3-2) to TRBJ2-7; TRBD1 is a possible D gene (6 bases). Germline V gene lookup returns CDR1 LGHDT and CDR2 YNNKEL (reference sequence). With 0 bases removed from V and 1 base from J, the gap between germline ends came to 10 bases. The CDR3 has 15 amino acids.